Listed here are 3 T cell receptor beta chains from one sample, sequenced in a study of cytomegalovirus exposure and HLA in healthy donors. The PCR had 60 Vbeta and 13 Jbeta primers. Method: immunoSEQ multiplex PCR; TCRdb's copy keeps in-frame clones and lacks some. Altogether around 150,000 clones are present, about 80% being singletons, with the ten largest covering around 6.3%. Sample: PBMCs. The receptor set was obtained from a man aged 35 to 55 in good health and CMV-seropositive.

The CDR3 here is CASSPRTGAYEQYF. DNA of the CDR3: TGCGCCAGCAGCCCGCGGACAGGGGCCTACGAGCAGTACTTC. The chain links TRBV5-1 to TRBJ2-5; 9 positions agree with TRBD1. The DNA end is a closer match to TRBJ2-7, so the J assignment may be wrong. Per germline, CDR1 SGHRS and CDR2 YFSETQ. CDR3 length equals 14 residues.

The chain uses TRBV19 and TRBJ1-5; TRBD1 matches 8 bases. V shed 3 bases and J 4 bases; nucleotides not matched to a gene: 5. The germline V gene has CDR1 LNHDA and CDR2 SQIVND (reference sequence). The CDR3 loop spans 15 amino acids. This CDR3 reads CASSIGDRGNQPQHF. The DNA of the CDR3 is TGTGCCAGTAGTATCGGCGACAGGGGAAATCAGCCCCAGCATTTT. The variable domain in full, with the rest retrieved from reference TRBV19 and TRBJ1-5, is DGGITQSPKYLFRKEGQNVTLSCEQNLNHDAMYWYRQDPGQGLRLIYYSQIVNDFQKGDIAEGYSVSREKKESFPLTVTSAQKNPTAFYLCASSIGDRGNQPQHFGDGTRLSIL.

The genes are TRBV7-6 and TRBJ2-3, with D tentatively TRBD2 (5 bases). Per germline, CDR1 SGHVS and CDR2 FNYEAQ. With 5 bases removed from V and 3 bases from J, the gap between germline ends came to 18 bases. This CDR3 spans 16 amino acids. The CDR3, as DNA: TGTGCCAGCAGCCCGGCAGGAGATCGGAGGACAGATACGCAGTATTTT. It encodes CASSPAGDRRTDTQYF. Using reference TRBV7-6 and TRBJ2-3 for the parts outside the CDR3, the full variable domain is GAGVSQSPRYKVTKRGQDVALRCDPISGHVSLYWYRQALGQGPEFLTYFNYEAQQDKSGLPNDRFSAERPEGSISTLTIQRTEQRDSAMYRCASSPAGDRRTDTQYFGPGTRLTVL.